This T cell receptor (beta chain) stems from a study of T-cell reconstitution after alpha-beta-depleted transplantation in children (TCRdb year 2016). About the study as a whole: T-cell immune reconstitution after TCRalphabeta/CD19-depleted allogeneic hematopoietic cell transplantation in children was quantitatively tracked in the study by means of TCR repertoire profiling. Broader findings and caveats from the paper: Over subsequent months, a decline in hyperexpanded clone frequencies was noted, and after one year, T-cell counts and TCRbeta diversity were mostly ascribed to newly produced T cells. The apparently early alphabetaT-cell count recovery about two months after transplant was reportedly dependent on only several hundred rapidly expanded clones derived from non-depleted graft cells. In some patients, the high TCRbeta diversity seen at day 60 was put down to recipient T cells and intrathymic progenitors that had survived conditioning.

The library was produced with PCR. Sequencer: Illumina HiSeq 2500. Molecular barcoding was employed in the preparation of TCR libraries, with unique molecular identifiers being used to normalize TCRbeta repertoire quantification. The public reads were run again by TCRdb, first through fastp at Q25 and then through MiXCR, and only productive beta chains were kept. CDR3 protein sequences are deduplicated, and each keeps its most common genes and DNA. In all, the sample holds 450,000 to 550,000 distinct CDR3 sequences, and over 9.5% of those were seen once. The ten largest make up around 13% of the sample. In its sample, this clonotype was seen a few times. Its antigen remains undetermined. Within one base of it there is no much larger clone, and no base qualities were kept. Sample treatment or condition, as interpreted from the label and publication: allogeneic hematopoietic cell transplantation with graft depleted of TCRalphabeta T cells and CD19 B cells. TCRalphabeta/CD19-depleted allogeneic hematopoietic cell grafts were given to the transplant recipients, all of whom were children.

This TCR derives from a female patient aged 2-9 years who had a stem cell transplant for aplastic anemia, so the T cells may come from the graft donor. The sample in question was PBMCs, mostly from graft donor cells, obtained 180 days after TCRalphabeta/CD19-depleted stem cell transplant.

The CDR3 sequence is CASSFIRGGQNTEAFF. The DNA sequence is as follows: TGTGCCAGCAGCTTCATCCGCGGGGGACAGAACACTGAAGCTTTCTTT. The chain was built from TRBV7-2 and TRBJ1-1; a tentative D call is TRBD1 (6 bases match). V and J are truncated by 3 bases and 1 base respectively, leaving an intervening sequence of 15 bases. The germline V gene encodes CDR1 SGHTA and CDR2 FQGNSA. The CDR3 numbers 16 residues from cysteine through phenylalanine. Kept here is only the CDR3 DNA, which spans 48 bases and is read in frame from base 1.